Below, 5 T cell receptor beta chains from the same sample are listed, as sequenced in a study of neurological immune-mediated disorders. TCRdb re-called the 5' RACE reads through MiXCR, storing one row per CDR3 protein. The profile shows more than 50,000 distinct CDR3 sequences, around 24% of them singletons. The time point was: technical triplicate 2. Material: PBMCs. These receptor sequences come from a man aged 55-75 years with HTLV-1-associated myelopathy (HAM/TSP).

This clonotype was counted many times. The chain uses TRBV28 and TRBJ2-1; D is uncertain. The CDR3 totals 14 residues. V dropped 2 bases and J dropped 3 bases, with 8 bases sitting between them. CDR1 and CDR2 from the germline V gene are MDHEN and SYDVKM. The CDR3, as DNA: TGTGCCAGCAGTTTAGTGGCAGTCTACAATGAGCAGTTCTTC. It translates to CASSLVAVYNEQFF.

This clonotype was observed at least ten times. This rearrangement joins TRBV20-1 to TRBJ1-2; the D gene is possibly TRBD1 (5 bases). V was pared by 2 bases and J by 4 bases, with 14 bases between. The germline V gene has CDR1 DFQATT and CDR2 SNEGSKA (reference sequence). This CDR3 has 14 amino acids. The CDR3 nucleotides are TGCAGTGCTAGACCAGACGGAGGGGCCTATGGCTACACCTTC. Protein: CSARPDGGAYGYTF.

This clonotype was recorded a few times. V is TRBV7-8 and J is TRBJ1-2; possibly TRBD1 for D (5 bases). This CDR3 is 14 amino acids long. Germline values: CDR1 SGHVS, CDR2 FQNEAQ. V lost 5 bases to trimming and J lost 2 bases, with 12 bases between them. DNA for the CDR3: TGTGCCAGCAGCCCCGTCGGGGGAAACTATGGCTACACCTTC. Residues: CASSPVGGNYGYTF.

V is TRBV7-6 and J is TRBJ2-2; a weak D match, TRBD2 (5 bases). The CDR3 totals 16 residues. Per the germline V gene, CDR1 is SGHVS and CDR2 is FNYEAQ. Trimming stripped 1 base from V and 3 bases from J, with 12 bases between. The CDR3 DNA follows: TGTGCCAGCAGCTTAGGGCCGGGGTGGGACACCGGGGAGCTGTTTTTT. Translated: CASSLGPGWDTGELFF.

In its sample, this clonotype was seen many times. The CDR3 protein is CSVAGTAYGYTF. DNA for the CDR3: TGCAGCGTTGCAGGGACAGCCTATGGCTACACCTTC. V usage is TRBV29-1 and J usage is TRBJ1-2; 7 bases are a match to TRBD1. The germline V gene encodes CDR1 SQVTM and CDR2 ANQGSEA. The CDR3 length is 12 residues. Trimming took 4 bases from V and 4 from J; bases not matched to a gene: 3.